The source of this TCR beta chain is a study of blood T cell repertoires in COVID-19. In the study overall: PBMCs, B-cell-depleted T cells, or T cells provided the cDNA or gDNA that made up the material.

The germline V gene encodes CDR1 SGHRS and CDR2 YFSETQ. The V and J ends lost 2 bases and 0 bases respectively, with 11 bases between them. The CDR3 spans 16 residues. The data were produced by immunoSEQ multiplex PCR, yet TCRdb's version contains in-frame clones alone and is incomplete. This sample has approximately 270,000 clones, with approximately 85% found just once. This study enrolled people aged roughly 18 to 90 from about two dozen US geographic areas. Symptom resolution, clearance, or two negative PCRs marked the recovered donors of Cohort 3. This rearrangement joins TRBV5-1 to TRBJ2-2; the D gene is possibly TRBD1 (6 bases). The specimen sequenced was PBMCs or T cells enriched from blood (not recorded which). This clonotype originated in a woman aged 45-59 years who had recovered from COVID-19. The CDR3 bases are TGCGCCAGCAGCTTTGAAGGGACAACGAACACCGGGGAGCTGTTTTTT. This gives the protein CASSFEGTTNTGELFF.